This TCR beta chain was sequenced in a study of regulatory T cells in long-lasting Graves disease. The sample's time point: newly diagnosed GD, antithyroid drugs for less than 3 months. The authors made the TCR library using RNA they extracted from PBMCs. Building the TCR beta libraries relied on iRepertoire HTBI primers, and CDR3 regions underwent Arm-PCR. Each CDR3 protein is one row after TCRdb ran MiXCR on the multiplex PCR reads. This sample has some 560,000 distinct CDR3 sequences, with about 16% found just once. This CDR3 has 15 residues. Germline-derived CDR1 and CDR2 are MNHEY and SVGEGT. V lost 0 bases to trimming and J lost 6 bases; unmatched junction nucleotides: 4. This sample was shared with a second study, whose subject was T cells in Graves' hyperthyroidism and ophthalmopathy.

This TCR came from a woman aged 40 to 65 with Graves disease. The sequenced sample was peripheral blood mononuclear cells (PBMCs), obtained at new diagnosis, from a patient treated with antithyroid drugs. The chain recombines TRBV6-2 or TRBV6-3 with TRBJ1-2; TRBD1 aligns across 10 bases. CDR3: CASSYSSGQGNGYTF. In DNA, the CDR3 is TGTGCCAGCAGTTACTCGTCGGGACAGGGGAATGGCTACACCTTC.